These T cell receptor beta chains were read from a single sample in a study of vaccination effects on CD4 cells after COVID-19. Clones were read by immunoSEQ multiplex PCR, and TCRdb kept only the in-frame ones, dropping some. The sample has fewer than 90,000 clones, roughly 73% seen once. The antigens these receptors bind are not known. The sample in question was CD4+ T cells from PBMCs cultured with HIV peptides, obtained before COVID-19 vaccination. These receptor sequences come from a human donor who had a prior SARS-CoV-2 infection. Each CDR3 is given with its conserved first and last residue. The D gene is left open where the match is weak. Expanded clones are given a class, and other clones once, few, many or no size at all.

CDR3aa: CASKTAAGLDYGYTF; CDR3nt: TGCGCCAGCAAAACCGCCGCCGGTTTGGACTATGGCTACACCTTC; d_gene: .; abundance: .; v_gene: TRBV5-1; j_gene: TRBJ1-2; len: 15
CDR3aa: CASSSWISSYNEQFF; CDR3nt: TGTGCCAGCAGTTCGTGGATAAGCTCCTACAATGAGCAGTTCTTC; d_gene: .; abundance: few; v_gene: TRBV27; j_gene: TRBJ2-1; len: 15
CDR3aa: CASSLSAGETQYF; CDR3nt: TGTGCCAGCAGCTTATCGGCAGGGGAGACCCAGTACTTC; d_gene: .; abundance: .; v_gene: TRBV7-2; j_gene: TRBJ2-5; len: 13
CDR3aa: CASSRLVVGSRDEQFF; CDR3nt: TGTGCCAGCAGCCGCCTTGTAGTTGGGAGTCGTGATGAGCAGTTCTTC; d_gene: .; abundance: .; v_gene: TRBV9; j_gene: TRBJ2-1; len: 16
CDR3aa: CASSPTSSSYNEQFF; CDR3nt: TGTGCCAGCAGCCCTACATCGAGCTCCTACAATGAGCAGTTCTTC; d_gene: .; abundance: few; v_gene: TRBV5-4; j_gene: TRBJ2-1; len: 15
CDR3aa: CASSLEPGATNEKLFF; CDR3nt: TGTGCCAGCAGCTTGGAACCGGGGGCAACTAATGAAAAACTGTTTTTT; d_gene: .; abundance: .; v_gene: TRBV5-5; j_gene: TRBJ1-4; len: 16
CDR3aa: CASSLTVSRGTDTQYF; CDR3nt: TGTGCCAGCAGCTTAACTGTGAGTCGGGGCACAGATACGCAGTATTTT; d_gene: .; abundance: once; v_gene: TRBV7-3; j_gene: TRBJ2-3; len: 16
CDR3aa: CATSLPGGAGNEQFF; CDR3nt: TGTGCCACCAGTTTACCAGGGGGCGCGGGAAATGAGCAGTTCTTC; d_gene: TRBD1; abundance: .; v_gene: TRBV24-1; j_gene: TRBJ2-1; len: 15
CDR3aa: CATQNDGSAKNF; CDR3nt: TGTGCCACCCAGAACGACGGCAGTGCGAAAAACTTC; d_gene: .; abundance: .; v_gene: TRBV2; j_gene: TRBJ2-4; len: 12
CDR3aa: CASSEQGQSYEQYF; CDR3nt: TGTGCCAGCAGTGAACAGGGACAGAGCTACGAGCAGTACTTC; d_gene: TRBD1; abundance: .; v_gene: TRBV6-1; j_gene: TRBJ2-7; len: 14
CDR3aa: CASSYYRGTTGYTF; CDR3nt: TGTGCCAGCAGTTACTACCGAGGAACTACGGGCTACACCTTC; d_gene: .; abundance: few; v_gene: TRBV6-5; j_gene: TRBJ1-2; len: 14
CDR3aa: CASSQHDRFTNYGYTF; CDR3nt: TGTGCCAGCAGCCAACACGACCGGTTTACTAACTATGGCTACACCTTC; d_gene: .; abundance: .; v_gene: TRBV3-1/TRBV3-2; j_gene: TRBJ1-2; len: 16
CDR3aa: CASSKRLAGVGETQYF; CDR3nt: TGTGCCAGCAGCAAGCGACTAGCGGGAGTTGGGGAGACCCAGTACTTC; d_gene: TRBD2; abundance: .; v_gene: TRBV11-3; j_gene: TRBJ2-5; len: 16
CDR3aa: CASSLDINNEAFF; CDR3nt: TGCGCCAGCAGCTTGGACATTAATAATGAAGCTTTCTTT; d_gene: .; abundance: .; v_gene: TRBV5-1; j_gene: TRBJ1-1; len: 13
CDR3aa: CASSERDRVYEQYF; CDR3nt: TGTGCCAGCAGTGAGAGGGACAGGGTCTACGAGCAGTACTTC; d_gene: TRBD1; abundance: .; v_gene: TRBV25-1; j_gene: TRBJ2-7; len: 14
CDR3aa: CSVSDRAGTGELFF; CDR3nt: TGCAGCGTTTCGGACAGGGCGGGGACCGGGGAGCTGTTTTTT; d_gene: TRBD1; abundance: few; v_gene: TRBV29-1; j_gene: TRBJ2-2; len: 14
CDR3aa: CASSLPGPDNEQFF; CDR3nt: TGTGCCAGCAGCCTCCCGGGTCCAGACAATGAGCAGTTCTTC; d_gene: .; abundance: .; v_gene: TRBV3-1/TRBV3-2; j_gene: TRBJ2-1; len: 14
CDR3aa: CASSLVFAGDRVNEQFF; CDR3nt: TGTGCCAGCAGCTTAGTGTTCGCGGGAGATCGGGTAAATGAGCAGTTCTTC; d_gene: TRBD2; abundance: .; v_gene: TRBV7-3; j_gene: TRBJ2-1; len: 17
CDR3aa: CAISSSGYEQYF; CDR3nt: TGTGCCATCAGTTCGTCAGGCTACGAGCAGTACTTC; d_gene: .; abundance: .; v_gene: TRBV10-3; j_gene: TRBJ2-7; len: 12
CDR3aa: CASSLGGASTDTQYF; CDR3nt: TGCGCCAGCAGCTTGGGAGGAGCTAGCACAGATACGCAGTATTTT; d_gene: .; abundance: .; v_gene: TRBV5-1; j_gene: TRBJ2-3; len: 15
CDR3aa: CASSLVQGNGYTF; CDR3nt: TGTGCCAGCAGCTTAGTGCAGGGGAATGGCTACACCTTC; d_gene: .; abundance: .; v_gene: TRBV7-8; j_gene: TRBJ1-2; len: 13
CDR3aa: CASSEGLTYEQYF; CDR3nt: TGCGCCAGCAGCGAGGGGCTCACCTACGAGCAGTACTTC; d_gene: .; abundance: .; v_gene: TRBV5-1; j_gene: TRBJ2-7; len: 13
CDR3aa: CASSVEPASGNTIYF; CDR3nt: TGTGCCAGCAGCGTCGAGCCAGCCTCTGGAAACACCATATATTTT; d_gene: .; abundance: .; v_gene: TRBV9; j_gene: TRBJ1-3; len: 15
CDR3aa: CASSREQGLNTEAFF; CDR3nt: TGTGCCAGCAGCCGAGAACAGGGGTTGAACACTGAAGCTTTCTTT; d_gene: TRBD1; abundance: once; v_gene: TRBV9; j_gene: TRBJ1-1; len: 15
CDR3aa: CASSQGRVSGRINHLAKNIQYF; CDR3nt: TGCGCCAGCAGCCAAGGGAGAGTCTCGGGACGCATTAACCATCTAGCCAAAAACATTCAGTACTTC; d_gene: .; abundance: .; v_gene: TRBV4-3; j_gene: TRBJ2-4; len: 22
CDR3aa: CASSPGPRLAGEYNEQFF; CDR3nt: TGTGCCAGCAGCCCGGGACCCCGACTAGCGGGAGAATACAATGAGCAGTTCTTC; d_gene: TRBD2; abundance: .; v_gene: TRBV7-3; j_gene: TRBJ2-1; len: 18
CDR3aa: CASSELDRGLEKLFF; CDR3nt: TGTGCCAGCAGTGAACTGGACAGGGGGCTTGAAAAACTGTTTTTT; d_gene: TRBD1; abundance: .; v_gene: TRBV2; j_gene: TRBJ1-4; len: 15
CDR3aa: CASSHAGTINQPQHF; CDR3nt: TGCGCCAGCAGCCATGCTGGGACCATTAATCAGCCCCAGCATTTT; d_gene: .; abundance: .; v_gene: TRBV4-1; j_gene: TRBJ1-5; len: 15
CDR3aa: CASSLLTGVRAFF; CDR3nt: TGTGCCAGCAGCTTGTTGACAGGGGTACGGGCTTTCTTT; d_gene: TRBD1; abundance: once; v_gene: TRBV7-9; j_gene: TRBJ1-1; len: 13
CDR3aa: CASSEPQGSFHYNEQFF; CDR3nt: TGTGCCAGCAGTGAGCCCCAAGGGTCATTTCACTACAATGAGCAGTTCTTC; d_gene: .; abundance: few; v_gene: TRBV27; j_gene: TRBJ2-1; len: 17
CDR3aa: CASTYGGWAKNIQYF; CDR3nt: TGCGCCAGCACATATGGGGGTTGGGCCAAAAACATTCAGTACTTC; d_gene: .; abundance: .; v_gene: TRBV5-1; j_gene: TRBJ2-4; len: 15
CDR3aa: CASSPRQGTDGYTF; CDR3nt: TGTGCCAGCAGCCCCAGACAGGGAACGGATGGCTACACCTTC; d_gene: TRBD1; abundance: .; v_gene: TRBV7-9; j_gene: TRBJ1-2; len: 14
CDR3aa: CAISPSNLAGANNEQFF; CDR3nt: TGTGCCATCAGTCCTTCGAACCTAGCGGGTGCGAACAATGAGCAGTTCTTC; d_gene: TRBD2; abundance: few; v_gene: TRBV10-3; j_gene: TRBJ2-1; len: 17
CDR3aa: CATSRDGSYLYAGANVLTF; CDR3nt: TGTGCCACCAGCAGAGATGGGTCTTATCTGTACGCTGGGGCCAACGTCCTGACTTTC; d_gene: .; abundance: .; v_gene: TRBV15; j_gene: TRBJ2-6; len: 19
CDR3aa: CASSQDSGFDTEAFF; CDR3nt: TGCGCCAGCAGCCAAGATTCCGGCTTCGACACTGAAGCTTTCTTT; d_gene: .; abundance: .; v_gene: TRBV4-3; j_gene: TRBJ1-1; len: 15
CDR3aa: CASSLDGTSGYNEQFF; CDR3nt: TGTGCCAGCAGCTTGGACGGGACTAGCGGGTACAATGAGCAGTTCTTC; d_gene: TRBD2; abundance: few; v_gene: TRBV5-6; j_gene: TRBJ2-1; len: 16
CDR3aa: CASSSGPGEQYF; CDR3nt: TGTGCCAGCAGCTCGGGGCCGGGTGAGCAGTACTTC; d_gene: .; abundance: few; v_gene: TRBV5-6; j_gene: TRBJ2-7; len: 12
CDR3aa: CATSDAREGGETQYF; CDR3nt: TGTGCCACCAGTGATGCCAGGGAGGGTGGGGAGACCCAGTACTTC; d_gene: TRBD2; abundance: .; v_gene: TRBV24-1; j_gene: TRBJ2-5; len: 15